This T cell receptor (beta chain) was sequenced for a study of regulatory T cells in long-lasting Graves disease. This sample's time point: newly diagnosed GD, antithyroid drugs for less than 3 months. PBMC-extracted RNA yielded the TCR library. As a group, patients came from one endocrinology department in Xi'an, China. This clonotype has ten or more counts. There are 15 residues in the CDR3. Germline V gene data show CDR1 as LGHNA and CDR2 as YNFKEQ. Trimming took 4 bases from V and 5 from J; bases not matched to a gene: 5. Arm-PCR of CDR3 regions and iRepertoire HTBI primers were the basis on which TCR beta libraries were built. TCRdb called the multiplex PCR reads again in MiXCR, with one record for every CDR3 protein. The sample lists 400,000 to 500,000 distinct CDR3 sequences, around 14% seen once, with 15% to 20% in the top ten. These same records also appear under a second study, on T cells in Graves' hyperthyroidism and ophthalmopathy. From that report: HTBI primers were the set used in a first-round RT-PCR of the TCR CDR3. Within blood appeared most thyroid clonotypes that had expanded above 0.001. A model using 13 V-J features told ophthalmopathy apart from stable hyperthyroidism.

This specimen consisted of peripheral blood mononuclear cells (PBMCs), obtained at new diagnosis, from a patient treated with antithyroid drugs. This chain uses TRBV4-2 with TRBJ1-5, with 10 bases identical to TRBD1. The sequence was collected from a woman between 25 and 40 years old with Graves disease. The CDR3 DNA is TGTGCCAGCAGCCGAGGGACAGGGGCGGATCAGCCCCAGCATTTT. Amino acid sequence: CASSRGTGADQPQHF.